Listed below are T cell receptor beta chains from one sample, sequenced in a study of early T cells in non-severe SARS-CoV-2 infection. One entry per CDR3 protein, called by TCRdb with MiXCR from the 5' RACE reads. Of approximately 47,000 distinct CDR3 sequences listed, 6.2% are singletons. Sequencing was performed on whole blood, taken at baseline. These receptor sequences come from an adult who was a healthcare worker with PCR-confirmed SARS-CoV-2 infection or an uninfected control (not recorded which). The conserved cysteine and the conserved F or W are not part of the CDR3 here.

>11|TRBV20-1|TRBJ2-7
SARSQAPYEQY
>14|TRBV9|TRBJ2-1
ASSPRQASGYNEQF
>16|TRBV7-9|TRBJ1-2
ASSSLGQGAPWNYGYT
>12|TRBV20-1|TRBJ1-2
SARPAGGDYGYT
>12|TRBV9|TRBJ1-4
ASSVRGNNEKLF
>11|TRBV7-9|TRBJ2-7
ASAGGRSYEQY
>15|TRBV20-1|TRBJ1-6
SARDWGVSSYNSPLH
>13|TRBV11-2|TRBJ1-4
ASSPTGTPKEKLF
>12|TRBV30|TRBJ2-3
AWSVLGFTDTQY
>11|TRBV5-1|TRBJ2-7
ASSSGPTYEQY
>10|TRBV27|TRBJ2-1
ASSGVINEQF
>16|TRBV19|TRBJ2-5
ASRPGTASFPRQETQY
>10|TRBV20-1|TRBJ2-5
SAGGGSKTQY
>12|TRBV19|TRBJ2-7
ASSATGSTSEQY
>12|TRBV7-2|TRBJ1-5
ASSRQGPNQPQH
>15|TRBV6-1|TRBJ2-1
ASSKSLAGASYNEQF
>13|TRBV24-1|TRBJ2-2
ATSDRRTRHGELF
>13|TRBV19|TRBJ2-1
ASSLTAEAYNEQF
>18|TRBV3-1|TRBJ2-7
ASSQDIGPDTSGRIYEQY
>12|TRBV5-1|TRBJ2-7
ASSQPGQGYEQY
>12|TRBV7-3|TRBJ2-2
ASSANRAVGELF
>12|TRBV12-3/TRBV12-4|TRBJ2-2
ASRGRQGKWELF
>11|TRBV29-1|TRBJ1-5
SVAGGGNQPQH
>14|TRBV7-2|TRBJ2-5
ASSSTLRGRGETQY
>15|TRBV2|TRBJ1-1
ASRAWGQGGRNTEAF
>13|TRBV6-5|TRBJ1-4
ASRANGGGNEKLF